A single sample gave rise to the 15 T cell receptor beta chains below, sequenced in a study of T cell repertoires in cytomegalovirus infection. TCRdb reanalysed the reads using MiXCR and keeps one entry per CDR3 protein. The repertoire holds about 190,000 distinct CDR3 sequences, with under 30% as singletons. What was sequenced was PBMCs. The receptors shown here come from a human donor in good health (CMV status not recorded). Some clones in this sample may be carry-over from other donors' samples.

There are a few counts of this clonotype. This rearrangement joins TRBV29-1 to TRBJ1-1, with D perhaps matching TRBD1 (5 bases). Looked up from germline, CDR1 is SQVTM and CDR2 is ANQGSEA. The CDR3 consists of 13 residues. With 6 bases removed from V and 3 bases from J, the gap between germline ends came to 14 bases. DNA of the CDR3: TGCAGCGTGGGCAGGGCGTTGGACACTGAAGCTTTCTTT. Amino acid sequence: CSVGRALDTEAFF.

This chain joins TRBV7-9 and TRBJ1-4; D perhaps matches TRBD1 (5 bases). Trimming removed 1 base at V and 7 bases at J, with 10 bases between. This CDR3 contains 14 residues. Per the germline V gene, CDR1 is SEHNR and CDR2 is FQNEAQ (reference sequence). In nucleotides, the CDR3 is TGTGCCAGCAGCTTAGACAGGTGGGGTGAAAAACTGTTTTTT. Translating gives CASSLDRWGEKLFF.

J is TRBJ1-4 and V is TRBV29-1; D remains unclear. The CDR3 consists of 12 residues. Germline loops: CDR1 SQVTM, CDR2 ANQGSEA. V was pared by 5 bases and J by 3 bases, with 7 bases between. The CDR3 coding sequence is TGCAGCGTTTTAGGCGCTAATGAAAAACTGTTTTTT. Amino acid sequence: CSVLGANEKLFF.

This clonotype has a count of ten or more. V usage is TRBV7-2 and J usage is TRBJ1-2; 8 positions agree with TRBD1. The junction had 9 bases not matched to a gene; V was cut back by 5 bases and J by 4 bases. The germline gives CDR1 SGHTA, CDR2 FQGNSA. The CDR3 length is 15 residues. Written as DNA, the CDR3 is TGTGCCAGCAGCCGAGGACAGGGTATGGGCTATGGCTACACCTTC. It yields the protein CASSRGQGMGYGYTF.

This chain links TRBV7-9 with TRBJ1-6, with TRBD1 as a possible D gene (5 bases). This CDR3 is built from 14 residues. Trimming removed 5 bases from V and 9 bases from J, with 14 bases in between. From germline, CDR1 is SEHNR and CDR2 FQNEAQ (reference sequence). The CDR3 reads CASSPAAGLSPLHF. CDR3 DNA: TGTGCCAGCAGCCCCGCGGCAGGGCTTTCACCCCTCCACTTT.

The table lists this clonotype with a few counts. This rearrangement joins TRBV6-2 or TRBV6-3 to TRBJ2-7, with D tentatively TRBD1 (6 bases). Trimming stripped 5 bases from V and 2 bases from J, with 10 bases between. The germline gives CDR1 MNHEY, CDR2 SVGEGT. The CDR3 covers 13 residues. CDR3 DNA: TGTGCCAGCAGTAGCCAGGGGACCTACGAGCAGTACTTC. It codes for CASSSQGTYEQYF.

The V gene is TRBV10-3, the J gene TRBJ2-7, with TRBD1 identical over 7 bases. Per germline, CDR1 ENHRY and CDR2 SYGVKD. V dropped 2 bases and J dropped 4; count of bases not matched to a gene: 8. The CDR3 runs to 15 residues. The CDR3 spells CAISEGKKQGYEQYF. The CDR3 nucleotides are TGTGCCATCAGTGAGGGTAAAAAACAGGGGTACGAGCAGTACTTC.

CDR3 region: CSVEGTDLNNEQFF. CDR3 nucleotides: TGCAGCGTTGAAGGTACAGACCTTAACAATGAGCAGTTCTTC. The V gene is TRBV29-1, the J gene TRBJ2-1, with D hard to call. The CDR3 totals 14 residues. Trimming took 1 base from V and 5 from J, leaving 12 bases between them. In germline, CDR1 is SQVTM, CDR2 ANQGSEA.

This clonotype was observed a handful of times. The J gene is TRBJ1-1, the V gene TRBV6-6; no clear D. The CDR3 spans 12 residues. V was shortened by 2 bases and J by 5 bases, with 6 bases between the two germline ends. Germline V gene lookup returns CDR1 MNHNY and CDR2 SVGAGI (reference sequence). CDR3 nucleotides: TGTGCCAGCAGTTACAAAGTAACTGAAGCTTTCTTT. Translation gives CASSYKVTEAFF.

This clonotype was observed a few times. The V call is TRBV12-3 or TRBV12-4, the J call TRBJ2-7; D might be TRBD1 or TRBD2, each matching 6 bases. The CDR3 has 13 residues. V dropped 3 bases and J dropped 6 bases, with 12 bases sitting between them. In DNA form, the CDR3 reads TGTGCCAGCAGTTTGATTGAGGGGGGCGAGCAGTACTTC. Translated, it gives CASSLIEGGEQYF.

This clonotype has only a few counts. The J gene is TRBJ2-5, the V gene TRBV10-3, with D possibly TRBD2 on 7 matching bases. V gave up 6 bases and J gave up 5 bases, with 19 bases separating them. The CDR3 contains 15 residues. Germline CDR1 and CDR2: ENHRY and SYGVKD. CDR3 in amino acids: CAISLLGGARETQYF. DNA of the CDR3: TGTGCCATCAGCCTCCTAGGGGGGGCTCGGGAGACCCAGTACTTC.

This clonotype showed up just a few times. The chain carries TRBV7-2 and TRBJ2-2, with 10 bases fitting TRBD1. This CDR3 is 14 amino acids long. Germline V gene data show CDR1 as SGHTA and CDR2 as FQGNSA. CDR3 sequence reads: CAAGGTGVAGELFF. The CDR3 DNA follows: TGTGCTGCCGGTGGGACAGGGGTTGCCGGGGAGCTGTTTTTT.

The V and J genes are TRBV28 and TRBJ1-5; the D is unclear. V lost 5 bases to trimming and J lost 0 bases, with 29 bases between them. The CDR3 length is 21 residues. The germline CDR1 and CDR2 sequences are MDHEN and SYDVKM. CDR3 region: CASSTDWVGGGDYYSNQPQHF. The CDR3 nucleotides read TGTGCCAGCAGTACAGACTGGGTAGGAGGAGGTGATTACTATAGCAATCAGCCCCAGCATTTT.

This clonotype was observed many times. CDR3 amino acids: CASSSYGAIYGYTF. The DNA of the CDR3 is TGTGCCAGCAGCTCATACGGGGCCATCTATGGCTACACCTTC. The rearrangement joins TRBV7-2 to TRBJ1-2, with D tentatively TRBD1 (5 bases). The germline V gene encodes CDR1 SGHTA and CDR2 FQGNSA. The V gene lost 4 bases and the J gene lost 4 bases, with 13 bases spanning the gap. This CDR3 has 14 amino acids. The full variable domain, its missing parts supplied by reference TRBV7-2 and TRBJ1-2, is GAGVSQSPSNKVTEKGKDVELRCDPISGHTALYWYRQSLGQGLEFLIYFQGNSAPDKSGLPSDRFSAERTGGSVSTLTIQRTQQEDSAVYLCASSSYGAIYGYTFGSGTRLTVV.

This clonotype was counted ten times or more. This chain uses TRBV7-8 with TRBJ1-1; D unresolved. The CDR3 runs 16 residues. Germline CDR1 SGHVS, CDR2 FQNEAQ. V was trimmed by 5 bases and J by 0 bases, leaving 16 bases between them. This CDR3 reads CASSQALGFMNTEAFF. CDR3 coding DNA: TGTGCCAGCAGCCAGGCGCTAGGGTTCATGAACACTGAAGCTTTCTTT.